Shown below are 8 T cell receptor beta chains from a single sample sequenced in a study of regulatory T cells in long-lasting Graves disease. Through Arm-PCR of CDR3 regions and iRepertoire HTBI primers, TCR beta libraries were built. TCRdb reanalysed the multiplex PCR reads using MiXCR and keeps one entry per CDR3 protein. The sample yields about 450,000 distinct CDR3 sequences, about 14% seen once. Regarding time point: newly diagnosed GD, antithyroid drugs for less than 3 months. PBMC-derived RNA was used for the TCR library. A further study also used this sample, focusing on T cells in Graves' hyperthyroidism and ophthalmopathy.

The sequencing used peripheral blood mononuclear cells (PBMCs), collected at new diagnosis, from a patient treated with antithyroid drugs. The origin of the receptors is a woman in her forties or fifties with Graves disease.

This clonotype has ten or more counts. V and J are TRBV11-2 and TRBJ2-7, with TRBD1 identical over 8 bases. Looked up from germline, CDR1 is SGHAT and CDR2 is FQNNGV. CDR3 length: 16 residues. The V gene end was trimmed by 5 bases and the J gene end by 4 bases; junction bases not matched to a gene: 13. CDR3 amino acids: CASSLGPRTGPYEQYF. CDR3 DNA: TGTGCCAGCAGCCTAGGGCCTCGGACAGGGCCGTACGAGCAGTACTTC.

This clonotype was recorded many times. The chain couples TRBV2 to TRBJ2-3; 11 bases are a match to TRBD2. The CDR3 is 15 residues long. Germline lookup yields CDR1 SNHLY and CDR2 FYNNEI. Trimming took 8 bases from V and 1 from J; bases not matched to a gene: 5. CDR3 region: CASRLLAGGTDTQYF. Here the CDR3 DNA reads TGTGCCAGCCGACTACTAGCGGGAGGCACAGATACGCAGTATTTT. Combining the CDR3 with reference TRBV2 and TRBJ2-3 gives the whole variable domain EPEVTQTPSHQVTQMGQEVILRCVPISNHLYFYWYRQILGQKVEFLVSFYNNEISEKSEIFDDQFSVERPDGSNFTLKIRSTKLEDSAMYFCASRLLAGGTDTQYFGPGTRLTVL.

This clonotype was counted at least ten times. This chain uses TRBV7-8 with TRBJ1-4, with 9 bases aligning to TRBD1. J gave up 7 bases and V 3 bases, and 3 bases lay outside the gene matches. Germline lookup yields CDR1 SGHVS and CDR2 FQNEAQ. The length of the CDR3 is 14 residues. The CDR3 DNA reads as TGTGCCAGCAGCTTGGGGACAGGGTCTGAAAAACTGTTTTTT. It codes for CASSLGTGSEKLFF.

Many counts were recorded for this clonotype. The CDR3 region has the DNA TGTGCCAGCAGTGAAGCCAGCAGGGAGCTCCAGATCTCGAACACCGGGGAGCTGTTTTTT. This sequence encodes CASSEASRELQISNTGELFF. The chain carries TRBV2 and TRBJ2-2; D might be TRBD1 or TRBD2, each matching 5 bases. This CDR3 contains 20 residues. Looked up from germline, CDR1 is SNHLY and CDR2 is FYNNEI. Trimming removed 0 bases at V and 0 bases at J, with 20 bases between.

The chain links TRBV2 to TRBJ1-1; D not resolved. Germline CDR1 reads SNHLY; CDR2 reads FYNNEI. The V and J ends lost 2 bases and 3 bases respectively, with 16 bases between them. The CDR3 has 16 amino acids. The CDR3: CASSESPETLDTEAFF. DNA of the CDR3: TGTGCCAGCAGTGAAAGCCCTGAGACGTTGGACACTGAAGCTTTCTTT.

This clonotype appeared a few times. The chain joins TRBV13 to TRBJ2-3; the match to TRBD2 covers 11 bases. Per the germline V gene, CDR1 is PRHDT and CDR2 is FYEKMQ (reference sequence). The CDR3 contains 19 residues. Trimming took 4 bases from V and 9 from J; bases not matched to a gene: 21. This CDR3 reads CASSSNLAGGHSPRGTQYF. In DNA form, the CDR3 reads TGTGCCAGCAGCTCGAACCTAGCGGGAGGCCACTCCCCGAGGGGAACGCAGTATTTT. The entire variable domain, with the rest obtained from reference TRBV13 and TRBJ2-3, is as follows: AAGVIQSPRHLIKEKRETATLKCYPIPRHDTVYWYQQGPGQDPQFLISFYEKMQSDKGSIPDRFSAQQFSDYHSELNMSSLELGDSALYFCASSSNLAGGHSPRGTQYFGPGTRLTVL.

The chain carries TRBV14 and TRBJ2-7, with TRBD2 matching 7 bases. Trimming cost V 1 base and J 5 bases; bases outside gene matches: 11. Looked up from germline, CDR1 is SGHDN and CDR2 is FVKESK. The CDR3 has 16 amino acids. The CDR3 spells CASSQAWREFVHEQYF. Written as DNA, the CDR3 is TGTGCCAGCAGCCAAGCTTGGCGGGAGTTCGTCCACGAGCAGTACTTC.

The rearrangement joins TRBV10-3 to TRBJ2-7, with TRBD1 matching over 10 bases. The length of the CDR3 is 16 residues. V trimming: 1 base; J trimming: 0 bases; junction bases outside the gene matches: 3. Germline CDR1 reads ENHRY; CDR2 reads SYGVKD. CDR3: CAISELGTGASYEQYF. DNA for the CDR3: TGTGCCATCAGTGAGTTGGGGACAGGGGCCTCCTACGAGCAGTACTTC.